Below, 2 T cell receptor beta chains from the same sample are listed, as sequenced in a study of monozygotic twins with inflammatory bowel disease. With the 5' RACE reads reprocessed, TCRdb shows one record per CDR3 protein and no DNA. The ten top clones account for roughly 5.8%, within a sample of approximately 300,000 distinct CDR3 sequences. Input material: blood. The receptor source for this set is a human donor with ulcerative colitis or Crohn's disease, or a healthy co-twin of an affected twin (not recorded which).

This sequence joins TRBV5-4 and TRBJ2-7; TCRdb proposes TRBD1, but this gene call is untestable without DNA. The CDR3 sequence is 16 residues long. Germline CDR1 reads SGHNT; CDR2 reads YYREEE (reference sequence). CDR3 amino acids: CASSRGGGGRTYEQYF.

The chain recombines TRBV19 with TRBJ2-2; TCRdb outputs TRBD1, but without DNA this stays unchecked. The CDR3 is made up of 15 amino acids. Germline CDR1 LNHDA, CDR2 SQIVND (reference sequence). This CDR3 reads CASTFQGANTGELFF. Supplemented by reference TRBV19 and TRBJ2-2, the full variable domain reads DGGITQSPKYLFRKEGQNVTLSCEQNLNHDAMYWYRQDPGQGLRLIYYSQIVNDFQKGDIAEGYSVSREKKESFPLTVTSAQKNPTAFYLCASTFQGANTGELFFGEGSRLTVL.